These 19 T cell receptor beta chains were all obtained from the same sample, sequenced in a study of cytomegalovirus exposure and HLA in healthy donors. 13 Jbeta primers and 60 Vbeta primers were used for the PCR. TCRdb keeps only in-frame clones here, not all; method: immunoSEQ multiplex PCR. The table lists 150,000 to 200,000 clones, over 60% of them singletons. Sequenced sample: PBMCs. The source of these receptors is a woman aged 30 to 39 in good health and CMV-seronegative.

In its sample, this clone was seen a few times. This rearrangement joins TRBV6-1 to TRBJ2-7, with no clear D. Trimming stripped 2 bases from V and 4 bases from J, with 3 bases between. The germline CDR1 and CDR2 sequences are MNHNS and SASEGT. This CDR3 spans 11 amino acids. The chain's CDR3 is CASSELYEQYF. CDR3 coding DNA: TGTGCCAGCAGTGAACTATACGAGCAGTACTTC.

The chain uses TRBV9 and TRBJ1-3, with D perhaps TRBD1 (5 bases). With 5 bases removed from V and 2 bases from J, the gap between germline ends came to 11 bases. The CDR3 consists of 14 residues. Germline assignment: CDR1 SGDLS and CDR2 YYNGEE. CDR3 DNA sequence: TGTGCCAGCAGGGGGGAGGGTGCTGGAAACACCATATATTTT. Protein sequence: CASRGEGAGNTIYF.

V usage is TRBV7-2 and J usage is TRBJ2-7, with 12 bases matching TRBD2. Germline CDR1 and CDR2: SGHTA and FQGNSA. The CDR3 extends over 14 amino acids. Losses at the gene ends were 3 bases for V and 6 bases for J; bases not matched to a gene: 3. CDR3 region: CASSLVTSGSEQYF. CDR3 in DNA: TGTGCCAGCAGCTTGGTGACTAGCGGGAGCGAGCAGTACTTC.

This chain links TRBV7-2 with TRBJ2-7, with TRBD1 matching 8 bases. Germline CDR1 is SGHTA and CDR2 is FQGNSA. The V and J ends lost 0 bases and 2 bases, in that order; junction bases with no gene match: 0. The CDR3 runs to 14 residues. CDR3 protein: CASSLADRAYEQYF. Here the CDR3 DNA reads TGTGCCAGCAGCTTAGCGGACAGGGCCTACGAGCAGTACTTC.

CDR3 in amino acids: CATSVRASNQPQHF. DNA of the CDR3: TGTGCCACCAGCGTCAGGGCTAGCAATCAGCCCCAGCATTTT. The chain recombines TRBV15 with TRBJ1-5, with a tentative D call TRBD1 (5 bases). This CDR3 comprises 14 residues. V was clipped by 5 bases and J by 0 bases, with 8 bases between them. The germline V gene has CDR1 LNHNV and CDR2 YYDKDF (reference sequence).

The chain joins TRBV2 to TRBJ1-5, with D unresolved. Germline CDR1 reads SNHLY; CDR2 reads FYNNEI. V was trimmed by 2 bases and J by 7 bases, leaving 12 bases between them. This CDR3 region has 14 residues. The CDR3 is CASSESGLRQPQHF. Written as DNA, the CDR3 is TGTGCCAGCAGTGAATCGGGGTTACGGCAGCCCCAGCATTTT.

The rearrangement joins TRBV7-9 to TRBJ1-1; D not certain. The germline V gene has CDR1 SEHNR and CDR2 FQNEAQ (reference sequence). V gave up 1 base and J gave up 5 bases, with 5 bases separating them. The CDR3 length is 12 residues. The DNA of the CDR3 is TGTGCCAGCAGCTTAGTGGAGACTGAAGCTTTCTTT. It codes for CASSLVETEAFF.

This chain links TRBV29-1 with TRBJ2-7, with 8 bases lining up with TRBD2. CDR1 is SQVTM and CDR2 is ANQGSEA in the germline V gene. V shed 4 bases, J shed 2 bases, and the junction held 1 base outside the gene matches. CDR3 size: 12 residues. DNA for the CDR3: TGCAGCGTTGTACTAGCGGCCTACGAGCAGTACTTC. Encoded protein: CSVVLAAYEQYF.

The chain joins TRBV5-1 to TRBJ2-1, with TRBD2 matching 7 bases. V shed 1 base, J shed 4 bases, and the junction held 5 bases outside the gene matches. This CDR3 is 15 amino acids long. Looked up from germline, CDR1 is SGHRS and CDR2 is YFSETQ. The DNA of the CDR3 is TGCGCCAGCAGCTTGCAAAGCGGGGCTTACAATGAGCAGTTCTTC. Translating gives CASSLQSGAYNEQFF.

This chain connects TRBV27 to TRBJ2-7; D is perhaps TRBD1 (6 bases). The CDR3 runs 18 residues. V dropped 1 base and J dropped 2 bases, with 21 bases sitting between them. Per the germline V gene, CDR1 is MNHEY and CDR2 is SMNVEV (reference sequence). The CDR3 loop reads CASSLFPRMGARTYEQYF. Written as DNA, the CDR3 is TGTGCCAGCAGTTTATTCCCTCGGATGGGGGCTAGAACCTACGAGCAGTACTTC.

The rearrangement uses TRBV10-3 and TRBJ1-2, with D maybe TRBD1 (6 bases). The CDR3 consists of 17 residues. V lost 4 bases to trimming and J lost 8 bases, with 26 bases between them. The germline V gene encodes CDR1 ENHRY and CDR2 SYGVKD. CDR3 sequence reads: CAISGTASPTSEKGYTF. The CDR3 DNA is TGTGCCATCAGTGGGACAGCGAGCCCGACCTCAGAAAAGGGCTACACCTTC.

V usage is TRBV28 and J usage is TRBJ1-4; 10 bases agree with TRBD1. V trimming: 3 bases; J trimming: 6 bases; junction bases outside the gene matches: 4. Germline loops: CDR1 MDHEN, CDR2 SYDVKM. The CDR3 has 15 residues. CDR3 in DNA: TGTGCCAGCAGTTTTCCTGGACAGGGGGATGAAAAACTGTTTTTT. It translates to CASSFPGQGDEKLFF. The entire variable domain, with the rest obtained from reference TRBV28 and TRBJ1-4, is as follows: DVKVTQSSRYLVKRTGEKVFLECVQDMDHENMFWYRQDPGLGLRLIYFSYDVKMKEKGDIPEGYSVSREKKERFSLILESASTNQTSMYLCASSFPGQGDEKLFFGSGTQLSVL.

This chain uses TRBV15 with TRBJ1-2; no clear D. Germline V gene lookup returns CDR1 LNHNV and CDR2 YYDKDF (reference sequence). CDR3 length: 13 residues. The V end lost 6 bases, the J end lost 2 bases, and 10 bases lay between the germline ends. The CDR3 nucleotides are TGTGCCACCAGTAGGACGGGGAACTATGGCTACACCTTC. As protein: CATSRTGNYGYTF.

The rearrangement joins TRBV7-9 to TRBJ2-7, with D maybe TRBD2 (6 bases). Trimming left V 0 bases short and J 2 bases short, with 23 bases between. The CDR3 contains 19 residues. Germline V gene sequence: CDR1 SEHNR, CDR2 FQNEAQ (reference sequence). CDR3 sequence: CASSLAFSSGPLLTYEQYF. CDR3 in DNA: TGTGCCAGCAGCTTAGCCTTTAGTAGCGGCCCCCTTTTAACCTACGAGCAGTACTTC.

This clone has just one count. The V gene is TRBV4-1, the J gene TRBJ1-5, with 7 positions matching TRBD1. Germline assignment: CDR1 MGHRA and CDR2 YSYEKL. J lost 5 bases, V lost 3 bases, and 7 bases had no gene match. The CDR3 loop spans 15 amino acids. CDR3 amino acids: CASSQLIGGDQPQHF. For the CDR3, the DNA is TGCGCCAGCAGCCAGTTAATAGGGGGCGATCAGCCCCAGCATTTT.

J is TRBJ2-7 and V is TRBV5-6, with TRBD2 identical over 7 bases. With V trimmed by 0 bases and J by 2 bases, 2 bases remained unmatched. The CDR3 totals 14 residues. Germline lookup yields CDR1 SGHDT and CDR2 YYEEEE. CDR3 protein: CASSLDGGAYEQYF. The CDR3 DNA reads as TGTGCCAGCAGCTTGGATGGGGGGGCCTACGAGCAGTACTTC.

This chain links TRBV2 with TRBJ2-7, with a weak D call TRBD2 (6 bases). CDR1 SNHLY and CDR2 FYNNEI come from the germline V gene. The V gene lost 7 bases and the J gene lost 0 bases, with 16 bases spanning the gap. This CDR3 is 15 amino acids long. CDR3 bases: TGTGCCAGCAACCAGTATCGACTAGACTCCTACGAGCAGTACTTC. Translated: CASNQYRLDSYEQYF.

The chain joins TRBV11-2 to TRBJ2-7; 8 bases match TRBD1. The CDR3 has 15 amino acids. With 4 bases clipped from V and 3 bases from J, the junction kept 8 bases outside the gene matches. CDR1 SGHAT and CDR2 FQNNGV come from the germline V gene. The chain's CDR3 is CASSSRQGKNYEQYF. The DNA for the CDR3 is TGTGCCAGCAGCTCGAGACAGGGGAAAAACTACGAGCAGTACTTC.

The rearrangement uses TRBV19 and TRBJ1-2; the match to TRBD1 covers 7 bases. V gave up 5 bases and J gave up 1 base; unmatched junction bases: 10. This CDR3 is built from 16 residues. Germline CDR1 LNHDA, CDR2 SQIVND (reference sequence). The CDR3 DNA sequence: TGTGCCAGTAGTCCCCGAGGGGACAGCATTAACTATGGCTACACCTTC. Translated: CASSPRGDSINYGYTF.